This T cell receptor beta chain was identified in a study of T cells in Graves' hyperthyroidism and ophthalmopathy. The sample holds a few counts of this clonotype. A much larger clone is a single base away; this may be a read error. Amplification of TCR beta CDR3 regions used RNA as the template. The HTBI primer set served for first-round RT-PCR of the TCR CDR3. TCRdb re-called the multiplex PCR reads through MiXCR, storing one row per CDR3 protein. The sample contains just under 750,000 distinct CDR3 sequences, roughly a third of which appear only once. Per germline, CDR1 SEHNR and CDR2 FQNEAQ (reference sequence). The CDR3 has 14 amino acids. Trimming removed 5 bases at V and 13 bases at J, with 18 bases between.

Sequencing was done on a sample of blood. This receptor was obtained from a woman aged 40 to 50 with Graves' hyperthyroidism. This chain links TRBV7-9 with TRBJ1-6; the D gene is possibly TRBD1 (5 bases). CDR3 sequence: CASSTSRALSPLHF. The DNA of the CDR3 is TGTGCCAGCAGCACATCCAGGGCCCTTTCTCCCCTCCACTTT.